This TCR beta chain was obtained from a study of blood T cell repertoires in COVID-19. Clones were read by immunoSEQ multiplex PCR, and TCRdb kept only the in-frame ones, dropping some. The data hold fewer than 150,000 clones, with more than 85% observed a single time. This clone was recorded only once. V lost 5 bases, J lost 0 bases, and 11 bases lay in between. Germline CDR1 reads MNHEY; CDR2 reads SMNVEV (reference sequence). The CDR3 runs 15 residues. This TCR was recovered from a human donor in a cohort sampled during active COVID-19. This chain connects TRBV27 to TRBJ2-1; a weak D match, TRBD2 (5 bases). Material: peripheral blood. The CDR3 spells CASSLDGNSYNEQFF. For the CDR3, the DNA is TGTGCCAGCAGTCTCGACGGGAACTCCTACAATGAGCAGTTCTTC.